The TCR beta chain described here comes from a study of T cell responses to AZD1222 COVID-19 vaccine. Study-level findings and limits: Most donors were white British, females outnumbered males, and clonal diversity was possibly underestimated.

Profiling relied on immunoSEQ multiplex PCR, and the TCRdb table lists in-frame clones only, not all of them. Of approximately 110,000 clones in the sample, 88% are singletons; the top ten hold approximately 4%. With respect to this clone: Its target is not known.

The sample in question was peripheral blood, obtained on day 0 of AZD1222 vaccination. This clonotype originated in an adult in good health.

The CDR3 region is CASSSQTGIGGYTF. DNA of the CDR3: TGTGCCAGTAGTTCCCAGACAGGTATCGGGGGCTACACCTTC. The V gene is TRBV19, the J gene TRBJ1-2; tentative D call: TRBD1 (6 bases). Between the trimmed V and J ends, which lost 5 bases and 8 bases, there was a span of 18 bases. The CDR3 length is 14 residues. Looked up from germline, CDR1 is LNHDA and CDR2 is SQIVND (reference sequence). The whole variable domain, filled in from reference TRBV19 and TRBJ1-2, reads DGGITQSPKYLFRKEGQNVTLSCEQNLNHDAMYWYRQDPGQGLRLIYYSQIVNDFQKGDIAEGYSVSREKKESFPLTVTSAQKNPTAFYLCASSSQTGIGGYTFGSGTRLTVV.